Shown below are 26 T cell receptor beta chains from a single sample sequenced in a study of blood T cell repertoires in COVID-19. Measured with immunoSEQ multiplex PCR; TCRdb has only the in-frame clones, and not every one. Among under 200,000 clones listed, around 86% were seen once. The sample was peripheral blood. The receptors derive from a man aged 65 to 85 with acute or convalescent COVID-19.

CDR3 sequence reads: CASSQERLDYGYTF. Here the CDR3 DNA reads TGCGCCAGCAGCCAAGAGCGGTTAGACTATGGCTACACCTTC. The gene calls are TRBV4-3 and TRBJ1-2; D remains unclear. This CDR3 has 14 residues. V lost 0 bases and J 3 bases, leaving 8 bases between the germline ends. The germline V gene encodes CDR1 LGHNA and CDR2 YSLEER.

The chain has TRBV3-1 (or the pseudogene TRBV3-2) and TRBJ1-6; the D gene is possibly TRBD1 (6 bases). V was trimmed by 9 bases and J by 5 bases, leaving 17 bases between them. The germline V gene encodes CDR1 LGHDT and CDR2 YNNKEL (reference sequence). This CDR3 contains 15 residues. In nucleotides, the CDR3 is TGTGCCAGGCGCAAGGGGGGGGTGGATAATTCACCCCTCCACTTT. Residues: CARRKGGVDNSPLHF.

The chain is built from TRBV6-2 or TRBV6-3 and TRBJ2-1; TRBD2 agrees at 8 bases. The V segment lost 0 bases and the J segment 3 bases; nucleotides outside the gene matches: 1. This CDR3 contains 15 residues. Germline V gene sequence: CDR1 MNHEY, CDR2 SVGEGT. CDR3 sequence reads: CASSYSSGSYNEQFF. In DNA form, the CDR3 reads TGTGCCAGCAGTTACTCGAGCGGGAGCTACAATGAGCAGTTCTTC.

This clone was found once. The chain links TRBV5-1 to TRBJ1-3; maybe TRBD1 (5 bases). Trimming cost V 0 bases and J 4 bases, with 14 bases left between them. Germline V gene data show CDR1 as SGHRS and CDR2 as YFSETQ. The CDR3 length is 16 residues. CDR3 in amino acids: CASSLVTGEIGNTIYF. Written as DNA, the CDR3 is TGCGCCAGCAGCTTGGTCACAGGCGAAATCGGAAACACCATATATTTT. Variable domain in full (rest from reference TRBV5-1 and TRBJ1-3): KAGVTQTPRYLIKTRGQQVTLSCSPISGHRSVSWYQQTPGQGLQFLFEYFSETQRNKGNFPGRFSGRQFSNSRSEMNVSTLELGDSALYLCASSLVTGEIGNTIYFGEGSWLTVV.

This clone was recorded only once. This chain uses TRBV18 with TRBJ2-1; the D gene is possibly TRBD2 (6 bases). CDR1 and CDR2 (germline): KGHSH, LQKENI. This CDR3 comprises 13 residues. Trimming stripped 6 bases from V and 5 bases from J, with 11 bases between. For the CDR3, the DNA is TGTGCCAGCTCGGGAGGTGCAAACAATGAGCAGTTCTTC. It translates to CASSGGANNEQFF.

CDR3 DNA sequence: TGTGCCAGCAGCCAAGATAGTCGGGGAGGCACAGATACGCAGTATTTT. Protein product: CASSQDSRGGTDTQYF. The chain couples TRBV4-2 to TRBJ2-3, with TRBD2 as a possible D gene (5 bases). CDR3 size: 16 residues. From germline, CDR1 is LGHNA and CDR2 YNFKEQ. The V end lost 0 bases, the J end lost 1 base, and 11 bases lay between the germline ends.

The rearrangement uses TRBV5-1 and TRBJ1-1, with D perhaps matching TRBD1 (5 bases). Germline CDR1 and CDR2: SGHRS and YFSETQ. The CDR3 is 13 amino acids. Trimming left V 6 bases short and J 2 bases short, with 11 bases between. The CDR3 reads CASKYQGNTEAFF. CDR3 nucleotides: TGCGCCAGCAAATACCAGGGAAACACTGAAGCTTTCTTT.

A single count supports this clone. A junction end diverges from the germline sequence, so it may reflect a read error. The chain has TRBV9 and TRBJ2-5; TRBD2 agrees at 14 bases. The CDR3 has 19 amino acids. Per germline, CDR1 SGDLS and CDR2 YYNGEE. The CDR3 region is CASSLRSSTSGRVQGTQYF. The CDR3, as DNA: TGTGCCAGCAGCTTGAGATCTTCGACTAGCGGGAGGGTCCAAGGGACCCAGTACTTC.

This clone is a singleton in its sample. Here the CDR3 reads CAISGGRNQPQHF. The CDR3 nucleotides are TGTGCCATCAGTGGGGGCCGCAATCAGCCCCAGCATTTT. The chain uses TRBV10-3 and TRBJ1-5; maybe TRBD1 (5 bases). The CDR3 is 13 amino acids. Trimming shortened V by 4 bases and J by 2 bases, and 6 bases separated the two germline ends. Germline CDR1 ENHRY, CDR2 SYGVKD.

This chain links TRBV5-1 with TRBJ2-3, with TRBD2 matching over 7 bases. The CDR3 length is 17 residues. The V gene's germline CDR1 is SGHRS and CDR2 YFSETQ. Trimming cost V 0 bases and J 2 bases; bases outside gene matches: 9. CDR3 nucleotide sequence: TGCGCCAGCAGCTTGGGCCCATCTGCGGGGGACACAGATACGCAGTATTTT. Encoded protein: CASSLGPSAGDTDTQYF. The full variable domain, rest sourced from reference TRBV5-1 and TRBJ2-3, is KAGVTQTPRYLIKTRGQQVTLSCSPISGHRSVSWYQQTPGQGLQFLFEYFSETQRNKGNFPGRFSGRQFSNSRSEMNVSTLELGDSALYLCASSLGPSAGDTDTQYFGPGTRLTVL.

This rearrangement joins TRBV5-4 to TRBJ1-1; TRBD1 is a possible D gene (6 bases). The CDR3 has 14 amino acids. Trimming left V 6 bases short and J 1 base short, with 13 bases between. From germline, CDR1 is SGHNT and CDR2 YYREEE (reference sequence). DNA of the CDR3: TGTGCCAGCACACAGGGTTCGGGGAACACTGAAGCTTTCTTT. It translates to CASTQGSGNTEAFF.

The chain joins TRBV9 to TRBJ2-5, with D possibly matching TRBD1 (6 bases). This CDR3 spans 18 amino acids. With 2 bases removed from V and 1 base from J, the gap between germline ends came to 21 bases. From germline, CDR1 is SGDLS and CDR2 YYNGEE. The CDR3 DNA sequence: TGTGCCAGCAGCGTGGGACAAGGGGATGCAGCGCTCCAAGAGACCCAGTACTTC. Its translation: CASSVGQGDAALQETQYF.

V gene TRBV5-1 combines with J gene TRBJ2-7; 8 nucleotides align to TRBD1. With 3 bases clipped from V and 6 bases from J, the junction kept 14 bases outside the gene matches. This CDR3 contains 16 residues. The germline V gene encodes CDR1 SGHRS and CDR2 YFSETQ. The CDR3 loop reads CASSSDRTGPAGEQYF. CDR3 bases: TGCGCCAGCAGCTCTGATCGGACAGGGCCGGCGGGCGAGCAGTACTTC.

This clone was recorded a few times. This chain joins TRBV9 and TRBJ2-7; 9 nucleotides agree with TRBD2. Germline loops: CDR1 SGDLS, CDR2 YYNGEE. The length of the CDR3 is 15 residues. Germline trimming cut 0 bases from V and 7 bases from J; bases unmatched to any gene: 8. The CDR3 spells CASSVGLAAMEEQYF. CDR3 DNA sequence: TGTGCCAGCAGCGTAGGACTAGCGGCTATGGAGGAGCAGTACTTC. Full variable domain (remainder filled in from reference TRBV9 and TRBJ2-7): DSGVTQTPKHLITATGQRVTLRCSPRSGDLSVYWYQQSLDQGLQFLIQYYNGEERAKGNILERFSAQQFPDLHSELNLSSLELGDSALYFCASSVGLAAMEEQYFGPGTRLTVT.

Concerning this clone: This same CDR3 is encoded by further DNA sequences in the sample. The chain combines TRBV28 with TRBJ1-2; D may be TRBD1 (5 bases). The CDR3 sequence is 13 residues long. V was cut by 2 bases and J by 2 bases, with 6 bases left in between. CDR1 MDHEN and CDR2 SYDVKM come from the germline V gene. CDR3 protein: CASSLGANYGYTF. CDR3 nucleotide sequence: TGTGCCAGCAGTTTAGGGGCCAACTATGGCTACACCTTC.

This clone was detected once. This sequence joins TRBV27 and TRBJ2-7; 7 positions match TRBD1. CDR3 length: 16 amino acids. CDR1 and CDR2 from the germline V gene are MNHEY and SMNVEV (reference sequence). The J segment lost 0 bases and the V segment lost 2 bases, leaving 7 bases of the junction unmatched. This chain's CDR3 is CASSLNPGTASYEQYF. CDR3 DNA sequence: TGTGCCAGCAGTTTAAATCCCGGGACAGCCTCCTACGAGCAGTACTTC.

The CDR3 DNA sequence: TGTGCCAGCAGCCAGAAGACTAGCGGGAGGGCCTCCGGCACAGATACGCAGTATTTT. Protein sequence: CASSQKTSGRASGTDTQYF. The rearrangement links TRBV4-2 to TRBJ2-3, with 14 bases that match TRBD2. The CDR3 sequence is 19 residues long. CDR1 is LGHNA, CDR2 YNFKEQ, per germline. V lost 3 bases and J lost 1; bases outside the gene matches: 9.

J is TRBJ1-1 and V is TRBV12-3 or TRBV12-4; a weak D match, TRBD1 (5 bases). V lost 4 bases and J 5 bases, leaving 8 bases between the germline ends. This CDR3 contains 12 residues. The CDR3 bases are TGTGCCAGCAGTTCAGGGTTTACTGAAGCTTTCTTT. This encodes CASSSGFTEAFF.

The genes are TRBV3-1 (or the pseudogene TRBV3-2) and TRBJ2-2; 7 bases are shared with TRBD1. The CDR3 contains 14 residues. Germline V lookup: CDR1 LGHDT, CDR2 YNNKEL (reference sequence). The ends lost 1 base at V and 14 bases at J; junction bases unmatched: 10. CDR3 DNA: TGTGCCAGCAGCCAAGTTCCACAACAGGGGAGCCTGTTTTTT. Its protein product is CASSQVPQQGSLFF.

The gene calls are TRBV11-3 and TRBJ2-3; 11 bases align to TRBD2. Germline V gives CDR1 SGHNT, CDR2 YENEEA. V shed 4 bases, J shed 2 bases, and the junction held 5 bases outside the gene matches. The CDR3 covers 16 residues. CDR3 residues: CASSYGLAGSTDTQYF. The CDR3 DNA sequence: TGTGCCAGCAGCTACGGACTAGCGGGTTCCACAGATACGCAGTATTTT.

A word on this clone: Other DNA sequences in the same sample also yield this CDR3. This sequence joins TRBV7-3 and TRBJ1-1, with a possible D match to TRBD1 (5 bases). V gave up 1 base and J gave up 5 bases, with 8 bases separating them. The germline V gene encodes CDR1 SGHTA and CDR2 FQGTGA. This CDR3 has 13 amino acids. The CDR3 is CASSLRRGTEAFF. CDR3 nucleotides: TGTGCCAGCAGCTTAAGGAGGGGTACTGAAGCTTTCTTT.

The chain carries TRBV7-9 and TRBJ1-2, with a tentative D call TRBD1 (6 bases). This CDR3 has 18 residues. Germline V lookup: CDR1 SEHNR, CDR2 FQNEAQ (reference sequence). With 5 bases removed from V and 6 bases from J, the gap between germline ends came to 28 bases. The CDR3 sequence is CASSLGAIQRADLDGYTF. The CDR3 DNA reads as TGTGCCAGCAGCCTGGGGGCCATACAGAGGGCGGATCTGGATGGCTACACCTTC.

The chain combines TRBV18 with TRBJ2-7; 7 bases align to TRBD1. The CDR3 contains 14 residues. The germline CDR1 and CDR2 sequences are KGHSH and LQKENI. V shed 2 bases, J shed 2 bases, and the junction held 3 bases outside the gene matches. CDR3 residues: CASSPDRVTYEQYF. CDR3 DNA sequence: TGTGCCAGCTCACCAGACAGGGTAACCTACGAGCAGTACTTC.

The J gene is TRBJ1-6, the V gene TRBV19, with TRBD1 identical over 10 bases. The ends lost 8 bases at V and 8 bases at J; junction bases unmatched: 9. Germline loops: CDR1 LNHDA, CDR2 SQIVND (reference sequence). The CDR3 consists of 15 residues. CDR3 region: CASGGAGTGDSPLHF. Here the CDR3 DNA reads TGTGCCAGTGGAGGGGCCGGGACAGGGGATTCACCCCTCCACTTT.

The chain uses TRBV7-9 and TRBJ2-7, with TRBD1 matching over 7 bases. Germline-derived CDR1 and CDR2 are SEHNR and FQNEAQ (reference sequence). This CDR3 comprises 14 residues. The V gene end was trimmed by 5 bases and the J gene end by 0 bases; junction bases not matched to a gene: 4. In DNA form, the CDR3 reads TGTGCCAGCAGCGTGACAGGGCCCTCCTACGAGCAGTACTTC. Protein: CASSVTGPSYEQYF.

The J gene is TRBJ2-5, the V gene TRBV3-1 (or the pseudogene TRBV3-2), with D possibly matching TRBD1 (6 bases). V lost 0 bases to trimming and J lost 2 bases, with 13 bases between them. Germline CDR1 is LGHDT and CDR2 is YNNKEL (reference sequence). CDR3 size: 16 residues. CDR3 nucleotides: TGTGCCAGCAGCCAAGACCAATGGACAGCTCAAGAGACCCAGTACTTC. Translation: CASSQDQWTAQETQYF.